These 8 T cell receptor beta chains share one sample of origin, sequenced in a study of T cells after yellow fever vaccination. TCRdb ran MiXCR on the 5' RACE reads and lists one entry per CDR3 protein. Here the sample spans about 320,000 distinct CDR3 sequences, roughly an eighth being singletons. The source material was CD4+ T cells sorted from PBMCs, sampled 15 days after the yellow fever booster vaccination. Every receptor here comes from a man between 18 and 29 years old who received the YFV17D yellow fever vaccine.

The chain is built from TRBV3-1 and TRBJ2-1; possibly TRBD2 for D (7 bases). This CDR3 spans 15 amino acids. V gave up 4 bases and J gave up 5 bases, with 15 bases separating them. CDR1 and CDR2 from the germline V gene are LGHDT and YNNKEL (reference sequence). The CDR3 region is CASSPLRGRNNEQFF. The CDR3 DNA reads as TGTGCCAGCAGCCCTCTGCGGGGGCGAAACAATGAGCAGTTCTTC.

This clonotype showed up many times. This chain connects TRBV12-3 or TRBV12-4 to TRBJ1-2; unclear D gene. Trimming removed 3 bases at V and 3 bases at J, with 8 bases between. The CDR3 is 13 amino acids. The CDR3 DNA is TGTGCCAGCAGTTTGCGGGGTGACTATGGCTACACCTTC. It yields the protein CASSLRGDYGYTF.

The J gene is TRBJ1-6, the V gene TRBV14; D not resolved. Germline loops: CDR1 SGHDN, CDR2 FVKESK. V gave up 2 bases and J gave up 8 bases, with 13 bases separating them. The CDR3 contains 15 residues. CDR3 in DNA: TGTGCCAGCAGCCAAAGGATGAATGGTTATTCACCCCTCCACTTT. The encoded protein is CASSQRMNGYSPLHF.

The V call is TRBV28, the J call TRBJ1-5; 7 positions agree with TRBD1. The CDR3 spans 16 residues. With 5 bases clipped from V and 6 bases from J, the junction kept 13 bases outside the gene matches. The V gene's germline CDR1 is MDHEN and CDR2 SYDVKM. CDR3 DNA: TGTGCCAGCAGTCCACCGGGACAGACCCTCGGTCAGCCCCAGCATTTT. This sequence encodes CASSPPGQTLGQPQHF. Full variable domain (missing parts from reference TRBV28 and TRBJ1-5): DVKVTQSSRYLVKRTGEKVFLECVQDMDHENMFWYRQDPGLGLRLIYFSYDVKMKEKGDIPEGYSVSREKKERFSLILESASTNQTSMYLCASSPPGQTLGQPQHFGDGTRLSIL.

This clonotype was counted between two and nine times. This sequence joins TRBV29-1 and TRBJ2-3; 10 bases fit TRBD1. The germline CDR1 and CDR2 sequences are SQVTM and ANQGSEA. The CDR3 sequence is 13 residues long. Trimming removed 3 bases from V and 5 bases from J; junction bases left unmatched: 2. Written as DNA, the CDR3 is TGCAGCGTTGACGGGACAGGGGAAGATACGCAGTATTTT. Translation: CSVDGTGEDTQYF.

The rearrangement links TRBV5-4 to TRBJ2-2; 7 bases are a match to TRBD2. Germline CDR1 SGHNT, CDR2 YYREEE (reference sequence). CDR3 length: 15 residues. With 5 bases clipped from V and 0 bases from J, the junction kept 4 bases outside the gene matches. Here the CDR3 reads CASREGRANTGELFF. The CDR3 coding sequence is TGTGCCAGCAGGGAAGGGAGGGCGAACACCGGGGAGCTGTTTTTT.

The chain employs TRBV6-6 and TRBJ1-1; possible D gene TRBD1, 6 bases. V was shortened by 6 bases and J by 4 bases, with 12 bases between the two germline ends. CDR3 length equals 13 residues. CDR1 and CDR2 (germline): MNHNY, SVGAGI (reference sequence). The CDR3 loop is CASRQDSLTEAFF. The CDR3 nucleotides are TGTGCCAGCAGGCAGGACAGTCTCACTGAAGCTTTCTTT.

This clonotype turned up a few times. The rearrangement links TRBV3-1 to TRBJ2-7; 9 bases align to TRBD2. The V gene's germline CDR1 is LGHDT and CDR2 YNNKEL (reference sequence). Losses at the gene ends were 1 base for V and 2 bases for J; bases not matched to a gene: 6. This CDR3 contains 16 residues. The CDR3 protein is CASSQAGAGGTYEQYF. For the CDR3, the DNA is TGTGCCAGCAGCCAAGCAGGAGCGGGGGGCACCTACGAGCAGTACTTC.